This T cell receptor beta chain came from a study of identical twins. Study findings and constraints: Insertions were fewer in abundant cord blood beta clonotypes, whereas memory repertoires showed none of this pattern. Twin-shared out-of-frame alpha sequences showed excess low generation probability.

Trimming removed 6 bases at V and 1 base at J, with 10 bases between. The CDR3 is 14 amino acids. Germline CDR1 is SGHAT and CDR2 is FQNNGV. Each donor (without exception) was a healthy Caucasian. This clonotype has at least ten counts. Its antigen is currently unknown. cDNA carried unique molecular identifiers, and a universal primer site was added by template switching. TCRdb recomputed calls from the 5' RACE reads with MiXCR, one row per CDR3 protein. The profile shows roughly 570,000 distinct CDR3 sequences, roughly 9.9% of them singletons. The same sample was also used in a study of yellow fever vaccine responses in identical twins.

This sequence was found in a young woman in good health. Input material: PBMCs. V and J are TRBV11-2 and TRBJ2-4; D is ambiguous. CDR3 bases: TGTGCCAGCAGTCCTGAGCACGCCAAAAACATTCAGTACTTC. This translates into CASSPEHAKNIQYF. Full variable domain (remainder filled in from reference TRBV11-2 and TRBJ2-4): EAGVAQSPRYKIIEKRQSVAFWCNPISGHATLYWYQQILGQGPKLLIQFQNNGVVDDSQLPKDRFSAERLKGVDSTLKIQPAKLEDSAVYLCASSPEHAKNIQYFGAGTRLSVL.